This T cell receptor (beta chain) came from a study of radiotherapy plus CTLA-4 blockade in lung cancer. On the study more broadly: Across the patients, objective responses occurred in approximately 19%, and disease control in just over 30%.

The data were produced by immunoSEQ multiplex PCR, yet TCRdb's version contains in-frame clones alone and is incomplete. The table records about 24,000 clones, about two thirds of them present only once. Study results and limitations: Early clone dynamics of blood T cells, plus interferon-beta, reportedly predicted response best. After radiotherapy and ipilimumab, tumor-derived clones expanded in peripheral blood.

As for this clone: Its antigen is still unknown.

With ipilimumab providing CTLA-4 blockade, focal radiation was administered to patients who had chemo-refractory metastatic non-small-cell lung cancer. The clonotype was recovered from a human donor with non-small cell lung cancer whose response to radiotherapy plus ipilimumab could not be evaluated. The sample consisted of peripheral blood, taken from a patient treated with radiotherapy plus ipilimumab.

The CDR3 is CASKGQGASRTEAFF. Written as DNA, the CDR3 is TGCGCCAGCAAGGGACAGGGGGCTTCGAGGACTGAAGCTTTCTTT. This chain connects TRBV5-1 to TRBJ1-1; TRBD1 aligns across 12 bases. Germline V lookup: CDR1 SGHRS, CDR2 YFSETQ. V was clipped by 6 bases and J by 5 bases; unmatched bases: 8. This CDR3 contains 15 residues.